This TCR beta chain comes out of a study of cytomegalovirus exposure and HLA in healthy donors. PCR amplification relied on 60 Vbeta primers (plus 13 Jbeta primers). Repertoires were generated with immunoSEQ multiplex PCR, while TCRdb's copy carries only in-frame clones and drops some. The table has 150,000 or so clones, 77% seen once. Germline V CDR1 and CDR2: MNHEY, SVGAGI. The CDR3 is 15 amino acids. V was pared by 5 bases and J by 3 bases, with 6 bases of the junction left unmatched. The sequenced material came from PBMCs. The gene calls are TRBV6-5 and TRBJ1-1; 10 bases are a match to TRBD1. This clonotype was sampled from a woman aged 25-40 years in good health and CMV-seronegative. The CDR3 DNA reads as TGTGCCAGCAGTCCACGGACAGGGGGGGACACTGAAGCTTTCTTT. Translated, it gives CASSPRTGGDTEAFF.